Below, one T cell receptor (beta chain) is given with its context. This sample was included in a study of T cells in Graves' hyperthyroidism and ophthalmopathy. TCR beta CDR3 sequences were amplified from RNA transcripts. HTBI primers were used for first-round RT-PCR of the TCR CDR3. TCRdb used MiXCR to reprocess the multiplex PCR reads, holding one entry per CDR3 protein. This table has 600,000 or so distinct CDR3 sequences, approximately 15% appearing once. Germline V gene sequence: CDR1 LNHDA, CDR2 SQIVND (reference sequence). The CDR3 is 16 amino acids. Trimming took 0 bases from V and 1 from J; bases not matched to a gene: 4.

The sequence came from a woman aged 18-35 years with Graves' ophthalmopathy. The sample taken for sequencing was blood. The V gene is TRBV19, the J gene TRBJ2-7; 9 nucleotides line up with TRBD2. The CDR3, as DNA: TGTGCCAGTAGTATAGATATAAGCGGGGGGTCCTACGAGCAGTACTTC. Amino acids: CASSIDISGGSYEQYF.